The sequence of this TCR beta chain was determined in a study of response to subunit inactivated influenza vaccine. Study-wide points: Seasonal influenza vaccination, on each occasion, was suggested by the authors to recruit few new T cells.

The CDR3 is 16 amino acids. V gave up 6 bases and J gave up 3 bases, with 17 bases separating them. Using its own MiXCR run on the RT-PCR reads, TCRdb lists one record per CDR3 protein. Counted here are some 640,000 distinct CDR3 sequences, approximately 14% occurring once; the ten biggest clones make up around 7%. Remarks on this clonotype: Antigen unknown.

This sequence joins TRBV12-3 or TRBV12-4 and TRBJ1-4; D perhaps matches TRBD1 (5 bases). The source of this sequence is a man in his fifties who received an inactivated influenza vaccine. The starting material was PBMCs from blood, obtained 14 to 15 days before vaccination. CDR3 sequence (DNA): TGTGCCAGCAGCCTATCCTCTGGGGCGTCTAATGAAAAACTGTTTTTT. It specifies CASSLSSGASNEKLFF.